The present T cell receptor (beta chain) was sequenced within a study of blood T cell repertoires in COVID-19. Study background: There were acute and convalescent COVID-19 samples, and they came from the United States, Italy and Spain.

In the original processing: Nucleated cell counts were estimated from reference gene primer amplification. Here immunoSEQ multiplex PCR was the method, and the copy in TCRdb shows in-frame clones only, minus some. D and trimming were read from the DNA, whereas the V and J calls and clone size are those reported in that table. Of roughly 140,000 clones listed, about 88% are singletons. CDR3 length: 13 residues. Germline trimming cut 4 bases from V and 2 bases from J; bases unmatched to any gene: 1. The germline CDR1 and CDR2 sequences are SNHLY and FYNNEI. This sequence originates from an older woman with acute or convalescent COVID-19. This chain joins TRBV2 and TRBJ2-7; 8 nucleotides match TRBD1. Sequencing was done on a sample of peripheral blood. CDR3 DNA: TGTGCCAGCAGTGGACAGGGGACCTACGAGCAGTACGTC. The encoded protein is CASSGQGTYEQYV.